The 6 T cell receptor beta chains below come from one sample, sequenced in a study of CD8 T cells in ankylosing spondylitis. The study, taken as a whole, reports: There was a TCR beta motif, made of roughly eight highly homologous variants, that appeared characteristic of ankylosing spondylitis blood.

One entry per CDR3 protein results from TCRdb running MiXCR on the 5' RACE reads. The sample lists over 700,000 distinct CDR3 sequences; around 20% were seen once. For these receptors, no antigen is known. Material for sequencing was blood, either unsorted or a sorted T cell fraction (not recorded which). Receptor source: a male donor with ankylosing spondylitis.

This clonotype was counted a few times. The chain recombines TRBV7-2 with TRBJ2-1, with D hard to call. This CDR3 is 14 amino acids long. Trimming shortened V by 1 base and J by 8 bases, and 12 bases separated the two germline ends. Germline CDR1 reads SGHTA; CDR2 reads FQGNSA. The CDR3 sequence: CASSLVGQIDEQFF. The CDR3 coding sequence is TGTGCCAGCAGCTTAGTTGGGCAAATTGATGAGCAGTTCTTC.

The chain has TRBV3-1 and TRBJ1-1; possible D gene TRBD1, 5 bases. The germline CDR1 and CDR2 sequences are LGHDT and YNNKEL (reference sequence). Trimming took 0 bases from V and 7 from J, leaving 12 bases between them. The CDR3 consists of 14 residues. Here the CDR3 reads CASSQDPGRGEAFF. The CDR3 DNA follows: TGTGCCAGCAGCCAAGATCCGGGGCGGGGTGAAGCTTTCTTT.

This chain connects TRBV29-1 to TRBJ2-3, with D perhaps TRBD1 (6 bases). CDR1 and CDR2 from the germline V gene are SQVTM and ANQGSEA. V was pared by 7 bases and J by 3 bases, with 11 bases between. The CDR3 totals 12 residues. CDR3 nucleotide sequence: TGCAGCGGTTTGACAGGTACAGATACGCAGTATTTT. It codes for CSGLTGTDTQYF.

CDR3 amino acids: CASGGAGGSEKLFF. The CDR3 DNA sequence: TGTGCCAGCGGAGGTGCGGGGGGGAGTGAAAAACTGTTTTTT. The J gene is TRBJ1-4, the V gene TRBV6-1; D perhaps matches TRBD1 (5 bases). V dropped 8 bases and J dropped 7 bases, with 17 bases sitting between them. The germline CDR1 and CDR2 sequences are MNHNS and SASEGT. This CDR3 region has 14 residues.

This clonotype was seen repeatedly, ten times or more. This chain links TRBV29-1 with TRBJ1-1; D remains ambiguous. This CDR3 has 10 amino acids. Germline CDR1 reads SQVTM; CDR2 reads ANQGSEA. V dropped 4 bases and J dropped 4 bases, with 4 bases sitting between them. The CDR3 sequence: CSVVGTEAFF. CDR3 in DNA: TGCAGCGTTGTTGGCACTGAAGCTTTCTTT.

The V call is TRBV5-1, the J call TRBJ2-7; D not certain. Between the trimmed V and J ends, which lost 0 bases and 1 base, there was a span of 8 bases. CDR3 length: 14 amino acids. CDR1 and CDR2 (germline): SGHRS, YFSETQ. The CDR3 here is CASSLVGLSYEQYF. The CDR3 DNA follows: TGCGCCAGCAGCTTGGTGGGGTTATCCTACGAGCAGTACTTC. Full variable domain (missing parts from reference TRBV5-1 and TRBJ2-7): KAGVTQTPRYLIKTRGQQVTLSCSPISGHRSVSWYQQTPGQGLQFLFEYFSETQRNKGNFPGRFSGRQFSNSRSEMNVSTLELGDSALYLCASSLVGLSYEQYFGPGTRLTVT.